The TCR beta chain described here comes from a study of spatial heterogeneity in lung cancer. Whole-study results and caveats: Compared with follow-up, resection was when ubiquitous expanded tumor TCRs appeared in blood more.

This clonotype was observed many times. The antigen is undetermined. Each TCR cDNA molecule carried a unique molecular identifier. TCRdb re-derived calls from the 5' RACE reads in MiXCR, one entry per CDR3 protein. The sample shows 30,000 to 45,000 distinct CDR3 sequences, around 7.5% of them seen only once. The time point is: sample taken at primary tumor resection. Around 68 TRACERx patients with early, untreated non-small cell lung cancer donated samples. Tumor, nontumor lung or frozen PBMC supplied whole RNA that was sequenced unsorted. V dropped 5 bases and J dropped 4 bases, with 11 bases sitting between them. The CDR3 is 13 residues long.

The receptor comes from a male donor with early-stage non-small cell lung cancer. The chain combines TRBV12-3 or TRBV12-4 with TRBJ1-1; tentatively, D is TRBD1 (6 bases). The sample was PBMCs, taken at surgery. The CDR3: CASSVQGRTEAFF. CDR3 nucleotide sequence: TGTGCCAGCAGTGTACAGGGTCGCACTGAAGCTTTCTTT.